This entry lists 20 T cell receptor beta chains sequenced from one sample in a study of blood T cell repertoires in COVID-19. Repertoires were generated with immunoSEQ multiplex PCR, while TCRdb's copy carries only in-frame clones and drops some. This table has 250,000 or so clones, 75% to 90% appearing once. The sequencing input was PBMCs or T cells enriched from blood (not recorded which). The receptors were gathered from a woman aged 35 to 49 who had been exposed to COVID-19.

The V and J genes are TRBV25-1 and TRBJ2-3, with 7 bases lining up with TRBD2. The trim removed 4 bases at V and 0 bases at J, leaving 4 bases unmatched. Germline loops: CDR1 MGHDK, CDR2 SYGVNS. This CDR3 is 15 amino acids long. The CDR3 loop is CASSGGGSSTDTQYF. CDR3 nucleotide sequence: TGTGCCAGCAGTGGGGGAGGGAGTAGCACAGATACGCAGTATTTT. The full variable domain, in which reference TRBV25-1 and TRBJ2-3 provide the parts outside the CDR3, is EADIYQTPRYLVIGTGKKITLECSQTMGHDKMYWYQQDPGMELHLIHYSYGVNSTEKGDLSSESTVSRIRTEHFPLTLESARPSHTSQYLCASSGGGSSTDTQYFGPGTRLTVL.

This clone was detected a few times. CDR3 region: CASKLLGEDNSPLHF. CDR3 bases: TGCGCCAGCAAGCTCCTCGGGGAGGATAATTCACCCCTCCACTTT. The chain carries TRBV10-1 and TRBJ1-6; D not resolved. This CDR3 spans 15 amino acids. CDR1 and CDR2 (germline): WNHNN, SYGVQD (reference sequence). Trimming removed 7 bases from V and 5 bases from J, with 15 bases in between.

This chain joins TRBV10-3 and TRBJ2-7; 11 nucleotides agree with TRBD2. The length of the CDR3 is 16 residues. Germline CDR1 reads ENHRY; CDR2 reads SYGVKD. V trimming: 6 bases; J trimming: 0 bases; junction bases outside the gene matches: 7. CDR3 in amino acids: CAISRLTSGVSYEQYF. Written as DNA, the CDR3 is TGTGCCATCAGCAGACTGACTAGCGGGGTCTCCTACGAGCAGTACTTC.

V and J are TRBV9 and TRBJ2-1; 7 bases fit TRBD2. The length of the CDR3 is 15 residues. V lost 0 bases and J lost 7; bases outside the gene matches: 7. The germline gives CDR1 SGDLS, CDR2 YYNGEE. The CDR3 is CASSVARGLLNEQFF. In DNA, the CDR3 is TGTGCCAGCAGCGTAGCGAGGGGACTACTGAATGAGCAGTTCTTC. Full variable domain (remainder filled in from reference TRBV9 and TRBJ2-1): DSGVTQTPKHLITATGQRVTLRCSPRSGDLSVYWYQQSLDQGLQFLIQYYNGEERAKGNILERFSAQQFPDLHSELNLSSLELGDSALYFCASSVARGLLNEQFFGPGTRLTVL.

This clone is a singleton in its sample. The rearrangement uses TRBV6-4 and TRBJ2-2; 8 bases align to TRBD2. The CDR3 has 20 amino acids. J lost 2 bases, V lost 4 bases, and 18 bases had no gene match. The V gene's germline CDR1 is MRHNA and CDR2 SNTAGT. CDR3 sequence: CASSGQTAPLTSVNTGELFF. As DNA, the CDR3 is TGTGCCAGCAGTGGCCAAACCGCCCCTTTGACTAGCGTAAACACCGGGGAGCTGTTTTTT.

The chain has TRBV19 and TRBJ1-5; D unresolved. The V gene's germline CDR1 is LNHDA and CDR2 SQIVND (reference sequence). The CDR3 consists of 16 residues. Trimming removed 3 bases from V and 0 bases from J, with 12 bases in between. CDR3 sequence (DNA): TGTGCCAGTAGTATTCGAGGGTCCCTTAGCAATCAGCCCCAGCATTTT. It yields the protein CASSIRGSLSNQPQHF.

This clone was recorded only once. The chain is built from TRBV5-1 and TRBJ2-3, with 8 bases lining up with TRBD1. The germline V gene encodes CDR1 SGHRS and CDR2 YFSETQ. The CDR3 runs to 15 residues. J gave up 0 bases and V 6 bases, and 6 bases lay outside the gene matches. The CDR3 nucleotides read TGCGCCAGCATACAGGGGGTTGCTAGCACAGATACGCAGTATTTT. This codes for CASIQGVASTDTQYF.

This chain uses TRBV6-5 with TRBJ1-2; 8 positions match TRBD1. Germline assignment: CDR1 MNHEY and CDR2 SVGAGI. The CDR3 sequence is 15 residues long. V was clipped by 5 bases and J by 3 bases; unmatched bases: 8. The CDR3 DNA reads TGTGCCAGCAGTCATCCGCCGACAGGGGACTATGGCTACACCTTC. Amino acid sequence: CASSHPPTGDYGYTF.

This clone was observed a single time. This chain connects TRBV6-4 to TRBJ2-1, with 12 bases fitting TRBD2. The CDR3 length is 13 residues. V shed 8 bases and J 10 bases; nucleotides not matched to a gene: 6. Germline CDR1 MRHNA, CDR2 SNTAGT. This CDR3 is CASGLAGSTEQFF. The CDR3, as DNA: TGTGCCAGCGGACTAGCGGGGTCGACGGAGCAGTTCTTC.

The rearrangement uses TRBV5-6 and TRBJ2-1, with D perhaps matching TRBD1 (5 bases). Looked up from germline, CDR1 is SGHDT and CDR2 is YYEEEE. Between the trimmed V and J ends, which lost 3 bases and 3 bases, there was a span of 16 bases. This CDR3 has 16 residues. The CDR3 loop reads CASSSDSRGVYNEQFF. CDR3 bases: TGTGCCAGCAGCTCCGACTCAAGGGGTGTCTACAATGAGCAGTTCTTC.

This sequence joins TRBV30 and TRBJ2-1, with a tentative D call TRBD2 (6 bases). The CDR3 consists of 14 residues. CDR1 is GTSNPN, CDR2 SVGIG, per germline (reference sequence). Trimming shortened V by 5 bases and J by 8 bases, and 19 bases separated the two germline ends. This chain's CDR3 is CAWGGRGLRDEQFF. CDR3 bases: TGTGCCTGGGGAGGGCGCGGTCTGCGGGATGAGCAGTTCTTC.

The rearrangement links TRBV24-1 to TRBJ2-3; a weak D match, TRBD2 (6 bases). The CDR3 has 12 residues. Trimming shortened V by 7 bases and J by 6 bases, and 10 bases separated the two germline ends. CDR1 is KGHDR, CDR2 SFDVKD, per germline. The CDR3 bases are TGTGCCACCAGATCAGGGAGGGATACGCAGTATTTT. Protein product: CATRSGRDTQYF.

J is TRBJ2-7 and V is TRBV7-6; 9 nucleotides match TRBD1. With V trimmed by 5 bases and J by 7 bases, 9 bases remained unmatched. This CDR3 is built from 14 residues. The germline CDR1 and CDR2 sequences are SGHVS and FNYEAQ. The CDR3 coding sequence is TGTGCCAGCAGCCCACGGACAGGGGCCCGAGAGCAGTACTTC. Translation: CASSPRTGAREQYF.

V and J are TRBV5-3 and TRBJ2-1; 7 bases are a match to TRBD1. TRBV5-3 is treated as an ORF (open reading frame) with a function not yet certain. V shed 3 bases and J 8 bases; nucleotides not matched to a gene: 5. CDR3 size: 13 residues. DNA for the CDR3: TGTGCCAGAAGCTCCGAGGGGGCGGATGAGCAGTTCTTC. It is translated as CARSSEGADEQFF.

V usage is TRBV6-5 and J usage is TRBJ2-7; 11 bases line up with TRBD2. V lost 6 bases and J lost 4; bases outside the gene matches: 5. The CDR3 length is 14 residues. Per germline, CDR1 MNHEY and CDR2 SVGAGI. The DNA for the CDR3 is TGTGCCAGCAGGGTCCTAGCGGGAGGATACGAGCAGTACTTC. Its translation: CASRVLAGGYEQYF.

The chain uses TRBV7-2 and TRBJ2-3, with TRBD2 identical over 13 bases. The CDR3 is 15 residues long. After removal of 2 bases from V and 5 bases from J, the junction contained 1 base not matched to a gene. Germline V gives CDR1 SGHTA, CDR2 FQGNSA. This CDR3 is CASSLTSGRGDTQYF. The CDR3 DNA sequence: TGTGCCAGCAGCTTAACTAGCGGGAGGGGAGATACGCAGTATTTT.

This CDR3 reads CASGDSADYGYTF. The CDR3 DNA is TGTGCCAGTGGAGACTCGGCGGACTATGGCTACACCTTC. This rearrangement joins TRBV19 to TRBJ1-2; D call uncertain. V lost 8 bases to trimming and J lost 3 bases, with 13 bases between them. The CDR3 loop spans 13 amino acids. Germline CDR1 reads LNHDA; CDR2 reads SQIVND (reference sequence).

The V gene is TRBV4-1, the J gene TRBJ2-1; D possibly corresponds to TRBD1 (6 bases). Trimming left V 1 base short and J 8 bases short, with 15 bases between. CDR3 length equals 15 residues. Per the germline V gene, CDR1 is MGHRA and CDR2 is YSYEKL. The CDR3 nucleotides are TGCGCCAGCAGCCAAGGAGGGGCAGGGGCGGATGAGCAGTTCTTC. Protein product: CASSQGGAGADEQFF.

The rearrangement links TRBV19 to TRBJ2-3; the match to TRBD2 covers 7 bases. The CDR3 sequence is 14 residues long. CDR1 is LNHDA and CDR2 is SQIVND in the germline V gene (reference sequence). Trimming cost V 1 base and J 4 bases; bases outside gene matches: 2. The CDR3 DNA reads TGTGCCAGTAGTATAGGCGGGAGCCCAGATACGCAGTATTTT. Protein product: CASSIGGSPDTQYF.

This rearrangement joins TRBV30 to TRBJ1-6, with D maybe TRBD1 (6 bases). CDR1 is GTSNPN and CDR2 is SVGIG in the germline V gene (reference sequence). This CDR3 is 15 amino acids long. Trimming pared 4 bases from V and 9 bases from J, leaving 19 bases between. In DNA form, the CDR3 reads TGTGCCTGGACCGTCAAGGGGCCGACAGGTTCACCCCTCCACTTT. It codes for CAWTVKGPTGSPLHF.